The 29 T cell receptor beta chains in this list originate from one sample, sequenced in a study of T cell clonotyping in hematopoietic cell transplantation. Only in-frame clones appear in the TCRdb table, and some are missing; sequencing was by immunoSEQ multiplex PCR. This table holds roughly 13,000 clones, about 97% found once. The sample was peripheral blood mononuclear cells, taken 30 days after allogeneic stem cell transplant. The receptors come from a female patient aged 50 to 60 who had an allogeneic stem cell transplant from an unrelated donor, so T cells may come from the graft donor. Some clones in this sample may be carry-over from other donors' samples.

This CDR3 reads CASSVDVVSGNTIYF. CDR3 bases: TGTGCCAGCAGCGTAGACGTTGTCTCTGGAAACACCATATATTTT. The chain carries TRBV9 and TRBJ1-3; D is ambiguous. The CDR3 has 15 amino acids. Germline CDR1 and CDR2: SGDLS and YYNGEE. V lost 0 bases to trimming and J lost 0 bases, with 7 bases between them.

This chain uses TRBV7-6 with TRBJ2-6, with a possible D match to TRBD2 (6 bases). Between the trimmed V and J ends, which lost 5 bases and 0 bases, there was a span of 11 bases. The CDR3 extends over 16 amino acids. Germline CDR1 is SGHVS and CDR2 is FNYEAQ. The CDR3 coding sequence is TGTGCCAGCAGCCAGGGACTGACCTCTGGGGCCAACGTCCTGACTTTC. This gives the protein CASSQGLTSGANVLTF.

Here the CDR3 reads CASSTFAKAGTQYF. The CDR3 DNA sequence: TGTGCCAGCAGCACATTCGCAAAGGCAGGGACCCAGTACTTC. V and J are TRBV7-8 and TRBJ2-5; D gene ambiguous. Per the germline V gene, CDR1 is SGHVS and CDR2 is FQNEAQ. Trimming cost V 5 bases and J 7 bases, with 17 bases left between them. The CDR3 is 14 amino acids.

The chain combines TRBV4-1 with TRBJ2-3; D remains ambiguous. Germline lookup yields CDR1 MGHRA and CDR2 YSYEKL. Trimming took 1 base from V and 4 from J, leaving 12 bases between them. The length of the CDR3 is 15 residues. The CDR3 region is CASSQVSRTPDTQYF. The CDR3 DNA follows: TGCGCCAGCAGCCAAGTCAGTCGGACCCCAGATACGCAGTATTTT.

This chain links TRBV30 with TRBJ1-2; 10 bases agree with TRBD1. This CDR3 contains 15 residues. Germline CDR1 and CDR2: GTSNPN and SVGIG (reference sequence). Unmatched junction bases numbered 6, after V lost 1 base and J lost 4 bases. The CDR3 nucleotides read TGTGCCTGGAGTGGTAGACAGGGGGCTGGCTATGGCTACACCTTC. Encoded protein: CAWSGRQGAGYGYTF.

This clone was observed a single time. The V and J genes are TRBV6-1 and TRBJ1-2; 8 positions agree with TRBD1. Germline V gene data show CDR1 as MNHNS and CDR2 as SASEGT. The CDR3 consists of 13 residues. Trimming took 8 bases from V and 5 from J; bases not matched to a gene: 7. DNA for the CDR3: TGTGCCAGCGGGGGACAGGACCTTTATGGCTACACCTTC. Translated, it gives CASGGQDLYGYTF.

V usage is TRBV2 and J usage is TRBJ2-7; 7 bases are a match to TRBD2. This CDR3 is built from 14 residues. CDR1 and CDR2 from the germline V gene are SNHLY and FYNNEI. Trimming removed 8 bases from V and 5 bases from J; junction bases left unmatched: 12. The CDR3 protein is CASFSNYAGDEQYF. CDR3 DNA: TGTGCCAGCTTCAGTAACTACGCGGGAGACGAGCAGTACTTC.

The CDR3 region is CASSLVRQGGYEQYF. The CDR3 DNA is TGTGCCAGCAGCTTAGTCAGGCAGGGGGGGTACGAGCAGTACTTC. The chain employs TRBV11-2 and TRBJ2-7; D is perhaps TRBD1 or TRBD2 (7 bases each). This CDR3 region has 15 residues. Trimming shortened V by 1 base and J by 4 bases, and 14 bases separated the two germline ends. Looked up from germline, CDR1 is SGHAT and CDR2 is FQNNGV.

The chain uses TRBV30 and TRBJ1-1; D is unclear. The germline CDR1 and CDR2 sequences are GTSNPN and SVGIG (reference sequence). This CDR3 is 13 amino acids long. The germline V and J ends were trimmed by 4 bases and 1 base, with 10 bases remaining between them. The DNA for the CDR3 is TGTGCCTGGACTACTTGGGGGAACACTGAAGCTTTCTTT. Amino acid sequence: CAWTTWGNTEAFF.

This chain uses TRBV30 with TRBJ1-2; no firm D call. The germline gives CDR1 GTSNPN, CDR2 SVGIG (reference sequence). The V and J ends lost 4 bases and 4 bases respectively, with 10 bases between them. The CDR3 runs to 12 residues. The CDR3 nucleotides are TGTGCCTGGACAGGTTACGGCTATGGCTACACCTTC. The encoded protein is CAWTGYGYGYTF.

The CDR3, as DNA: TGTGCCAGCAGCCCGCGAACCGGACAGGGGAGGTACGAGCAGTACTTC. As protein: CASSPRTGQGRYEQYF. The rearrangement uses TRBV13 and TRBJ2-7; 9 bases match TRBD1. The V and J ends lost 5 bases and 4 bases, in that order; junction bases with no gene match: 12. The CDR3 length is 16 residues. The germline V gene encodes CDR1 PRHDT and CDR2 FYEKMQ (reference sequence).

The chain recombines TRBV30 with TRBJ1-1, with 8 bases aligning to TRBD1. CDR1 is GTSNPN, CDR2 SVGIG, per germline (reference sequence). J lost 0 bases, V lost 5 bases, and 2 bases had no gene match. The CDR3 length is 13 residues. The CDR3 nucleotides are TGTGCCTGGTCGACAGGGGTGAACACTGAAGCTTTCTTT. Encoded protein: CAWSTGVNTEAFF.

This chain joins TRBV29-1 and TRBJ1-5; a weak D match, TRBD1 (5 bases). CDR3 size: 13 residues. The V end was cut by 6 bases, the J end by 3 bases, with 12 bases between. Germline-derived CDR1 and CDR2 are SQVTM and ANQGSEA. In nucleotides, the CDR3 is TGCAGCGTCCGGGACGGATCCAATCAGCCCCAGCATTTT. Translation: CSVRDGSNQPQHF.

Comments on this clone: One end of the junction is discordant with germline, which a read error may explain. The chain links TRBV5-6 to TRBJ1-1; 7 positions agree with TRBD1. CDR3 length: 15 amino acids. In germline, CDR1 is SGHDT, CDR2 YYEEEE. The CDR3 nucleotides are TGTTCCAGCAGCTTGGGGGCAGGGGGGAACACTGAAGCTTTCTTT. This sequence encodes CSSSLGAGGNTEAFF. Full variable domain (rest looked up from reference TRBV5-6 and TRBJ1-1): DAGVTQSPTHLIKTRGQQVTLRCSPKSGHDTVSWYQQALGQGPQFIFQYYEEEERQRGNFPDRFSGHQFPNYSSELNVNALLLGDSALYLCSSSLGAGGNTEAFFGQGTRLTVV.

This clone was seen a single time. The chain has TRBV5-4 and TRBJ2-7; no firm D call. The germline gives CDR1 SGHNT, CDR2 YYREEE (reference sequence). This CDR3 comprises 18 residues. Between the trimmed V and J ends, which lost 0 bases and 3 bases, there was a span of 22 bases. The CDR3 sequence is CASSLGPVGVRSLYEQYF. In DNA, the CDR3 is TGTGCCAGCAGCTTGGGTCCGGTTGGGGTTCGTTCCCTCTACGAGCAGTACTTC.

This chain uses TRBV2 with TRBJ2-7; 9 bases match TRBD1. In germline, CDR1 is SNHLY, CDR2 FYNNEI. The V segment lost 6 bases and the J segment 2 bases; nucleotides outside the gene matches: 11. The CDR3 extends over 16 amino acids. The CDR3 bases are TGTGCCAGCAGAAAACCCTCCGGGACAGGGACCTACGAGCAGTACTTC. This codes for CASRKPSGTGTYEQYF. The variable domain in full, with the rest retrieved from reference TRBV2 and TRBJ2-7, is EPEVTQTPSHQVTQMGQEVILRCVPISNHLYFYWYRQILGQKVEFLVSFYNNEISEKSEIFDDQFSVERPDGSNFTLKIRSTKLEDSAMYFCASRKPSGTGTYEQYFGPGTRLTVT.

This sequence joins TRBV12-1 and TRBJ1-1; TRBD1, the table's D call, lacks a check against the DNA. TRBV12-1 is a recognized pseudogene. The CDR3 spans 17 residues. In nucleotides, the CDR3 is TGTGCCAGCAGCTTCGGAACAGGGCCGGCTAGGGACACTGAAGCTTTCTTT. Residues: CASSFGTGPARDTEAFF.

The chain has TRBV15 and TRBJ2-5; 10 bases align to TRBD1. With V trimmed by 1 base and J by 3 bases, 5 bases remained unmatched. Per the germline V gene, CDR1 is LNHNV and CDR2 is YYDKDF (reference sequence). The CDR3 length is 16 residues. This chain's CDR3 is CATSRGRGTGEETQYF. For the CDR3, the DNA is TGTGCCACCAGCAGAGGGAGGGGGACAGGGGAAGAGACCCAGTACTTC.

J is TRBJ2-7 and V is TRBV18; 8 bases line up with TRBD2. Germline CDR1 and CDR2: KGHSH and LQKENI. Losses at the gene ends were 3 bases for V and 3 bases for J; bases not matched to a gene: 7. This CDR3 comprises 15 residues. The CDR3 nucleotides read TGTGCCAGCTCACCGCAACTAGCGGTAAACTACGAGCAGTACTTC. This translates into CASSPQLAVNYEQYF.

This clone was seen once. V and J are TRBV4-1 and TRBJ2-5; D unclear. The CDR3 length is 13 residues. The germline V gene encodes CDR1 MGHRA and CDR2 YSYEKL. Trimming left V 0 bases short and J 13 bases short, with 15 bases between. The CDR3 spells CASSQDEPSRLYF. The CDR3 region has the DNA TGCGCCAGCAGCCAAGATGAGCCGTCCCGGCTGTACTTC.

The chain recombines TRBV6-6 with TRBJ2-4, with D possibly being TRBD1 (7 bases). There are 15 residues in the CDR3. V was pared by 5 bases and J by 1 base, with 12 bases between. The V gene's germline CDR1 is MNHNY and CDR2 SVGAGI (reference sequence). The CDR3 bases are TGTGCCAGCAGTCCGACAGGGAGGGCCAAAAACATTCAGTACTTC. It yields the protein CASSPTGRAKNIQYF.

This chain links TRBV11-2 with TRBJ1-6, with 7 bases aligning to TRBD1. The CDR3 extends over 16 amino acids. V lost 6 bases, J lost 7 bases, and 12 bases stayed unmatched. Germline CDR1 SGHAT, CDR2 FQNNGV. CDR3 sequence reads: CASRSSSAGGNSPLHF. The CDR3 DNA follows: TGTGCCAGCAGATCCTCTTCGGCAGGGGGAAATTCACCCCTCCACTTT.

In DNA form, the CDR3 reads TGTGCCAGCAGTTTAAGGGGGGGGCGAAACTCTGGGGCCAACGTCCTGACTTTC. Amino acid sequence: CASSLRGGRNSGANVLTF. The chain uses TRBV27 and TRBJ2-6; tentative D call: TRBD2 (7 bases). Germline-derived CDR1 and CDR2 are MNHEY and SMNVEV (reference sequence). Trimming cost V 2 bases and J 0 bases, with 14 bases left between them. The CDR3 consists of 18 residues.

This chain links TRBV5-8 with TRBJ1-3; 8 nucleotides match TRBD1. This CDR3 is 17 amino acids long. The V gene's germline CDR1 is SGHTS and CDR2 YDEGEE. Trimming at V came to 1 base and at J to 1 base, leaving 7 bases not matched to a gene. CDR3 sequence: CASSLLFQGASGNTIYF. CDR3 in DNA: TGTGCCAGCAGCTTGTTGTTCCAGGGGGCATCTGGAAACACCATATATTTT.

The chain recombines TRBV6-5 with TRBJ1-1; D unresolved. Germline lookup yields CDR1 MNHEY and CDR2 SVGAGI. The CDR3 is made up of 14 amino acids. V was shortened by 0 bases and J by 6 bases, with 11 bases between the two germline ends. This CDR3 reads CASSYSVGVSEAFF. The CDR3 region has the DNA TGTGCCAGCAGTTACTCGGTAGGCGTCTCTGAAGCTTTCTTT.

This chain connects TRBV7-9 to TRBJ2-7; D ambiguous. The CDR3 totals 13 residues. Germline-derived CDR1 and CDR2 are SEHNR and FQNEAQ (reference sequence). The V gene lost 2 bases and the J gene lost 5 bases, with 10 bases spanning the gap. CDR3 sequence: CASSLWIAHEQYF. The CDR3 DNA reads as TGTGCCAGCAGCTTATGGATCGCCCACGAGCAGTACTTC.

The V gene is TRBV2, the J gene TRBJ1-2, with 9 bases fitting TRBD1. The CDR3 length is 14 residues. The germline V gene has CDR1 SNHLY and CDR2 FYNNEI. Trimming cost V 5 bases and J 4 bases; bases outside gene matches: 5. The CDR3 sequence is CASSSDRGAYGYTF. Here the CDR3 DNA reads TGTGCCAGCAGTTCGGACAGGGGCGCCTATGGCTACACCTTC.

The rearrangement links TRBV11-2 to TRBJ1-4; 7 nucleotides align to TRBD1. Germline CDR1 and CDR2: SGHAT and FQNNGV. J gave up 7 bases and V 5 bases, and 7 bases lay outside the gene matches. The CDR3 is 14 amino acids. The CDR3 reads CASSAIRDSEKLFF. In DNA, the CDR3 is TGTGCCAGCAGCGCCATCCGGGACAGTGAAAAACTGTTTTTT.

A single count supports this clone. The chain carries TRBV11-2 and TRBJ1-6, with D perhaps matching TRBD1 (6 bases). V gave up 4 bases and J gave up 8 bases, with 15 bases separating them. Germline values: CDR1 SGHAT, CDR2 FQNNGV. The CDR3 consists of 15 residues. Here the CDR3 reads CASSSLQGLDSPLHF. The CDR3 bases are TGTGCCAGCAGCTCGTTACAGGGTCTTGATTCACCCCTCCACTTT.